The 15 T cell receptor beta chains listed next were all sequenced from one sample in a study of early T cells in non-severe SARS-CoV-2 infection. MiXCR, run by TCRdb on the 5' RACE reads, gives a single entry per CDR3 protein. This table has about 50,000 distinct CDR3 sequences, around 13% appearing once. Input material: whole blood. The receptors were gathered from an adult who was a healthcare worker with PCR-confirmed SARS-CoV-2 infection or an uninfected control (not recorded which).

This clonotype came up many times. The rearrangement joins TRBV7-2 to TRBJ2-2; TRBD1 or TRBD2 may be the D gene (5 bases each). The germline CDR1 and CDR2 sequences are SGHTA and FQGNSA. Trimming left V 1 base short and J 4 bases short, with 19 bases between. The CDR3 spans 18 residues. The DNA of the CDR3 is TGTGCCAGCAGCTTAGTCCCGGGGACGCCCGGGGTCACCGGGGAGCTGTTTTTT. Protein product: CASSLVPGTPGVTGELFF.

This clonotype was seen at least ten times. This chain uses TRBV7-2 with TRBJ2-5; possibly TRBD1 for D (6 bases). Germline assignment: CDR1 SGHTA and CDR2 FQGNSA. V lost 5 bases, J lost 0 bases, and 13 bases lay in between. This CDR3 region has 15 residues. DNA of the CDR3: TGTGCCAGCAGCGTCTCCGGGACATACCAAGAGACCCAGTACTTC. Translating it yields CASSVSGTYQETQYF. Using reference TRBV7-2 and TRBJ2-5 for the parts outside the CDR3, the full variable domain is GAGVSQSPSNKVTEKGKDVELRCDPISGHTALYWYRQSLGQGLEFLIYFQGNSAPDKSGLPSDRFSAERTGGSVSTLTIQRTQQEDSAVYLCASSVSGTYQETQYFGPGTRLLVL.

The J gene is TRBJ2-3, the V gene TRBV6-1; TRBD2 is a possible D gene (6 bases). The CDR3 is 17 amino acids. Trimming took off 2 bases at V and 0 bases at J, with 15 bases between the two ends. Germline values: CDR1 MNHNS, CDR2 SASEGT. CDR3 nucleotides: TGTGCCAGCAGTGAACGGATCGCGGGATATAGCACAGATACGCAGTATTTT. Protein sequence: CASSERIAGYSTDTQYF.

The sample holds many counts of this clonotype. As DNA, the CDR3 is TGTGCCAGCTCACCATTGGACAGGGGGAGGACTGAAGCTTTCTTT. It codes for CASSPLDRGRTEAFF. The J gene is TRBJ1-1, the V gene TRBV18; TRBD1 agrees at 10 bases. V trimming: 2 bases; J trimming: 5 bases; junction bases outside the gene matches: 5. Germline loops: CDR1 KGHSH, CDR2 LQKENI. The CDR3 has 15 residues.

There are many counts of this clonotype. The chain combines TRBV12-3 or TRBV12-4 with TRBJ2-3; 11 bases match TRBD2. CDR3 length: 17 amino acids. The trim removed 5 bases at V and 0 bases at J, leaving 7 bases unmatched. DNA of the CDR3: TGTGCCAGCAGTCCCCCGAGACTAGCGGGAAGCACAGATACGCAGTATTTT. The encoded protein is CASSPPRLAGSTDTQYF.

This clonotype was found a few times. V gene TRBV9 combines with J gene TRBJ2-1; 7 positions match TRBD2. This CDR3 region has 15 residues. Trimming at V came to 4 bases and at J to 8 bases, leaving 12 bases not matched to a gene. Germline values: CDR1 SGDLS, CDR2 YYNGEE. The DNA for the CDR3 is TGTGCCAGCAGCCTTAGTGAGATCCGGGGGGATGAGCAGTTCTTC. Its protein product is CASSLSEIRGDEQFF.

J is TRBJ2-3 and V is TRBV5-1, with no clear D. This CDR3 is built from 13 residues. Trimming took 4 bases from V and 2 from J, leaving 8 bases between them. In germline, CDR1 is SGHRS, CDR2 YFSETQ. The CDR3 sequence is CASSQETTDTQYF. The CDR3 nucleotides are TGCGCCAGCAGCCAAGAGACCACAGATACGCAGTATTTT.

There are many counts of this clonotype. The CDR3 nucleotides are TGCAGTGCCCGCCTGCGCAGAAGCGGGGAATACAATGAGCAGTTCTTC. Its protein is CSARLRRSGEYNEQFF. V and J are TRBV20-1 and TRBJ2-1, with 7 bases fitting TRBD2. The germline gives CDR1 DFQATT, CDR2 SNEGSKA (reference sequence). Losses at the gene ends were 6 bases for V and 4 bases for J; bases not matched to a gene: 15. The CDR3 sequence is 16 residues long.

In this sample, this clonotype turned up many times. CDR3 sequence reads: CASSLVANEKLFF. As DNA, the CDR3 is TGCGCCAGCAGCTTGGTGGCTAATGAAAAACTGTTTTTT. The V and J genes are TRBV5-1 and TRBJ1-4; D is unclear. Germline V gene data show CDR1 as SGHRS and CDR2 as YFSETQ. The CDR3 has 13 amino acids. V lost 0 bases and J lost 3, with 3 bases in between.

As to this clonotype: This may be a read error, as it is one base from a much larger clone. The CDR3: CASSDYIVPMGGYNEALF. The CDR3 nucleotides are TGTGCCAGCAGTGATTACATAGTACCTATGGGGGGATATAATGAAGCTCTCTTT. The chain links TRBV25-1 to TRBJ1-1; possible D gene TRBD1, 5 bases. The CDR3 totals 18 residues. Germline values: CDR1 MGHDK, CDR2 SYGVNS. The complete variable domain, with remaining parts taken from reference TRBV25-1 and TRBJ1-1, reads EADIYQTPRYLVIGTGKKITLECSQTMGHDKMYWYQQDPGMELHLIHYSYGVNSTEKGDLSSESTVSRIRTEHFPLTLESARPSHTSQYLCASSDYIVPMGGYNEALFGQGTRLTVV.

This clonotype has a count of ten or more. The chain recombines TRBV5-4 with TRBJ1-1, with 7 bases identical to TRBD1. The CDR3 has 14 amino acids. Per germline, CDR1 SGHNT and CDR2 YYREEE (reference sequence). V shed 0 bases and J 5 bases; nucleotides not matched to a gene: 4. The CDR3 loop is CASSLDRGRTEAFF. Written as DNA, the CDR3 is TGTGCCAGCAGCTTGGACAGGGGCCGAACTGAAGCTTTCTTT.

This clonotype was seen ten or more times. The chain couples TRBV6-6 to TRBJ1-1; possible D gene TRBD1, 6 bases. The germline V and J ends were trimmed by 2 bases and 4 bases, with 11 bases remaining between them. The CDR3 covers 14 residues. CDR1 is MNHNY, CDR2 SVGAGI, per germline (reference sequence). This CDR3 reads CASSYGGRVTEAFF. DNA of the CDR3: TGTGCCAGCAGTTACGGGGGGCGGGTCACTGAAGCTTTCTTT.

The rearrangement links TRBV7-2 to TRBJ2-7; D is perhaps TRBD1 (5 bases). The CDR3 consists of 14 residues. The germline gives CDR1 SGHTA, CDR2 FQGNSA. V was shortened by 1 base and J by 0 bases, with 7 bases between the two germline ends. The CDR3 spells CASSLDRSSYEQYF. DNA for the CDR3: TGTGCCAGCAGCTTAGACAGGTCCTCCTACGAGCAGTACTTC. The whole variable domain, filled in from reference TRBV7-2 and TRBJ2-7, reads GAGVSQSPSNKVTEKGKDVELRCDPISGHTALYWYRQSLGQGLEFLIYFQGNSAPDKSGLPSDRFSAERTGGSVSTLTIQRTQQEDSAVYLCASSLDRSSYEQYFGPGTRLTVT.

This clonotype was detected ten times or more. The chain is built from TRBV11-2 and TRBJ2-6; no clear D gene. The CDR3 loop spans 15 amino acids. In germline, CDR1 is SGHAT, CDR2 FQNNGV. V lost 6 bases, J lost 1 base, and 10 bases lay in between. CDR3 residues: CASSSLRSGANVLTF. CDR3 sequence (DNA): TGTGCCAGCAGTTCATTAAGGTCTGGGGCCAACGTCCTGACTTTC.

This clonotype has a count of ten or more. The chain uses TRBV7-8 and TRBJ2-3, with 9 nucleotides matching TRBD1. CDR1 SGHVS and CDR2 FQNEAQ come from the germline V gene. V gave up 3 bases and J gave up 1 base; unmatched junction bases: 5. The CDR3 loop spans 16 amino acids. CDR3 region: CASSFLRDRGTDTQYF. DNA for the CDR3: TGTGCCAGCAGCTTTCTCCGGGACAGGGGCACAGATACGCAGTATTTT.